This T cell receptor (beta chain) is drawn from a study of vaccination effects on CD4 cells after COVID-19. Before any sequencing was done, the ViraFEST assay used viral peptide pools to expand antigen-specific CD4+ T cells. Culture proceeded for more than 8 days, and CD4+ T cells were then isolated. The healthy vaccine recipients, who had no prior SARS-CoV-2 infection, showed negative nucleocapsid antibodies. Germline lookup yields CDR1 MNHEY and CDR2 SMNVEV (reference sequence). V shed 2 bases and J 0 bases; nucleotides not matched to a gene: 10. This CDR3 is built from 19 residues. Libraries were prepared by immunoSEQ multiplex PCR; TCRdb keeps only in-frame clonotypes and omits some of them. This table has tens of thousands of clones, 60% to 80% appearing once. Details on this clone: Antigen: not known.

Specimen: CD4+ T cells from PBMCs cultured with HCoV-OC43 spike peptides, collected before COVID-19 vaccination. Subset in this sample: HCoV-OC43 spike overlapping peptide pool stimulation. The chain joins TRBV27 to TRBJ2-4; 10 positions agree with TRBD2. The TCR comes from a human donor who received a COVID-19 vaccine. CDR3 DNA: TGTGCCAGCAGTTTAAAGGTCCCTAGCGGGGGATTAGCCAAAAACATTCAGTACTTC. It is translated as CASSLKVPSGGLAKNIQYF.